This T cell receptor (beta chain) was captured by sequencing in a study of T cells expressing NK-cell markers (dated by TCRdb to 2018 to 2020). At the level of the whole study: In sorted CD3+CD56+NKG2C+, CD3+CD56+NKG2C- and CD3+CD56-NKG2C+ T-cell subsets from several donors, TCR beta-chain repertoires were profiled. Seven of the eight sequenced donors were HCMV-seropositive and one was HCMV-seronegative. The study sequenced eight donors, all healthy volunteers chosen at random: three men and five women. The libraries were sequenced on Illumina HiSeq 2000/2500, MiSeq or NextSeq, producing 2 x 150 bp reads.

Comment on this clonotype: The antigen it recognizes is unknown.

To determine HCMV serostatus, a commercial ELISA kit was used to detect HCMV-specific IgG in serum. Ficoll density gradient centrifugation was used to isolate peripheral blood mononuclear cells from blood. For sequencing, an Illumina HiSeq 2000 was employed. The TCR beta cDNA libraries were made using 5'RACE template switching, a step that added both a universal primer site and unique molecular identifiers. Priming for cDNA synthesis came from the TCR beta constant segment, and two successive PCR amplification steps followed. On the authors' methods: MIGEC was used to demultiplex reads and group reads by UMI, and MiTCR was used to assemble and quantify clonotypes. To exclude erroneous sequences, any TCR cDNA sequence not supported by at least two reads was discarded. The tcR package was used for downstream repertoire analysis, with clonotypes matched between fractions based on CDR3 nucleotide sequence plus V segment. VDJmatch was used to annotate antigen specificity against VDJdb, with one amino acid substitution allowed in CDR3. TCRdb reanalyzed the reads, keeping one entry per CDR3 protein sequence and omitting DNA. TCRdb, rather than the study authors, made the V and J calls. The record for this sample contains about 260,000 distinct CDR3 sequences. Clones ranked in the top ten supply around 0.42% of the sample.

Broad study findings and their caveats: Those dominant clonotypes were again the most abundant among CD3+CD56-NKG2C+ cells in a few donors, at about 28.3-60.1%. In a handful of donors, the dominant CD3+CD56+NKG2C+ clonotypes ranked among the top 10 CD8+ clonotypes, making up roughly 1.0-8% of CD8+ T cells. It remained unclear whether the expanded NKG2C-expressing T cell clones were specific for HCMV antigens.

The CDR3 numbers 16 residues from cysteine through phenylalanine. The nucleotide record is missing. According to the germline V gene, CDR1 reads SGHVS and CDR2 reads FQNEAQ. The sample taken for sequencing was blood T cells: a sorted CD56 or NKG2C T cell subset, CD4+ or CD8+ T cells, or bulk PBMC T cells (not recorded which). This TCR was sampled from a man younger than 35 in good health. Donor details come from another sample of the same person, matched by shared clones. The chain links TRBV7-8 with TRBJ2-7; the D call of TRBD2 rests on TCRdb alone, since no DNA is present to check it. The CDR3 corresponds to CASSRRASGLSYEQYF.